The present entry profiles one T cell receptor beta chain with its context. Its specificity is unknown. This record comes from a study of cytomegalovirus exposure and HLA in healthy donors. Study-level points and caveats: High specificity and sensitivity for cytomegalovirus status were reported for the classifier.

Donors had nominal health at sampling but likely had unrecorded immune exposures. Use of 60 Vbeta and 13 Jbeta primers characterized the PCR. The method was immunoSEQ multiplex PCR; TCRdb's version includes in-frame clones alone and lacks a portion of them. The sample records about 130,000 clones, 80% being singletons. Material: PBMCs. This clonotype was sampled from a male donor in good health and CMV-seronegative.

The CDR3 protein is CASSLKGTGNEQYF. The CDR3 bases are TGTGCCAGCAGTTTAAAAGGGACAGGGAACGAGCAGTACTTC. The rearrangement uses TRBV27 and TRBJ2-7, with 9 nucleotides matching TRBD1. The ends lost 2 bases at V and 5 bases at J; junction bases unmatched: 4. Germline V CDR1 and CDR2: MNHEY, SMNVEV (reference sequence). The length of the CDR3 is 14 residues.